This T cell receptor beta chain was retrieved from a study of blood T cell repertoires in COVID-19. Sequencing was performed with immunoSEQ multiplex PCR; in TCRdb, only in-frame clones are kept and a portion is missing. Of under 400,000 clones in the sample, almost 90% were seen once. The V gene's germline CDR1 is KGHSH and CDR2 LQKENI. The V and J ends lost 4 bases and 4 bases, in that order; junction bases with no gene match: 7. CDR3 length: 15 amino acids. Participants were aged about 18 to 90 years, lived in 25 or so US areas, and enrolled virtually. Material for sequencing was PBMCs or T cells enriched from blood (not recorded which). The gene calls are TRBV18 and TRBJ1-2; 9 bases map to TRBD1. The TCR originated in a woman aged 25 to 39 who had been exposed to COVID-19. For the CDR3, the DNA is TGTGCCAGCTCACGGACAGGGGATGGGATCTATGGCTACACCTTC. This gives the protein CASSRTGDGIYGYTF.